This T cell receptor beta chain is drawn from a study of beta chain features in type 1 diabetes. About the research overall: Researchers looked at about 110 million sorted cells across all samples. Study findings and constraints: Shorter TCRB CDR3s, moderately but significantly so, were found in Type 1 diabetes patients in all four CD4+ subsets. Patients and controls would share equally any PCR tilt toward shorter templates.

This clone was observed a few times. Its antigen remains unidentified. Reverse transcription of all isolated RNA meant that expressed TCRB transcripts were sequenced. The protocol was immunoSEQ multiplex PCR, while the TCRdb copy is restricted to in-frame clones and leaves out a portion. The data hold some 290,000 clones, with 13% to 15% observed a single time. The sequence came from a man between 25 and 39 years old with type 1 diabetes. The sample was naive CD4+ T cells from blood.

The CDR3 sequence: CASRHFRGANVLTF. The CDR3 nucleotides read TGTGCCAGCAGACACTTCAGGGGGGCCAACGTCCTGACTTTC. The V and J genes are TRBV27 and TRBJ2-6; D ambiguous. CDR1 MNHEY and CDR2 SMNVEV come from the germline V gene (reference sequence). CDR3 length equals 14 residues. The ends were cut back, 6 bases at V and 4 bases at J, with 10 bases in the middle.